One and the same sample provided the 24 T cell receptor beta chains below, sequenced in a study of cytomegalovirus exposure and HLA in healthy donors. With 60 Vbeta and 13 Jbeta primers, the PCR was carried out. Sequenced by immunoSEQ multiplex PCR; TCRdb stores in-frame clones only, minus some. The table shows 200,000 to 250,000 clones, with 80% to 85% occurring only once. Sequenced: PBMCs. The receptors were sampled from a woman between 40 and 50 years old in good health and CMV-seronegative.

The rearrangement links TRBV9 to TRBJ1-4; D may be TRBD1 (5 bases). Deletions cut 4 bases from V and 4 bases from J, with 17 bases between. The germline CDR1 and CDR2 sequences are SGDLS and YYNGEE. The CDR3 loop spans 16 amino acids. The CDR3 here is CASSTSTGRLNEKLFF. The CDR3 DNA reads as TGTGCCAGCAGCACGAGTACAGGTCGACTTAATGAAAAACTGTTTTTT.

The chain is built from TRBV5-6 and TRBJ1-2, with a possible D match to TRBD1 (5 bases). Trimming took 2 bases from V and 4 from J, leaving 9 bases between them. CDR1 and CDR2 from the germline V gene are SGHDT and YYEEEE. CDR3 size: 13 residues. In DNA, the CDR3 is TGTGCCAGCAGCTTCGCGGGGGGCTATGGCTACACCTTC. Protein sequence: CASSFAGGYGYTF. The variable domain in full, completed from reference TRBV5-6 and TRBJ1-2, reads DAGVTQSPTHLIKTRGQQVTLRCSPKSGHDTVSWYQQALGQGPQFIFQYYEEEERQRGNFPDRFSGHQFPNYSSELNVNALLLGDSALYLCASSFAGGYGYTFGSGTRLTVV.

This clone was observed a single time. The rearrangement links TRBV5-1 to TRBJ1-1; D unresolved. The CDR3 is 13 amino acids. CDR1 is SGHRS, CDR2 YFSETQ, per germline. V was shortened by 5 bases and J by 2 bases, with 10 bases between the two germline ends. The CDR3 sequence: CASSQQTNTEAFF. The CDR3 coding sequence is TGCGCCAGCAGTCAACAGACAAACACTGAAGCTTTCTTT.

The gene calls are TRBV7-8 and TRBJ2-7; 9 nucleotides align to TRBD2. With V trimmed by 1 base and J by 5 bases, 9 bases remained unmatched. This CDR3 comprises 16 residues. In germline, CDR1 is SGHVS, CDR2 FQNEAQ. CDR3 loop: CASSLVGGGGANEQYF. CDR3 DNA sequence: TGTGCCAGCAGCTTAGTGGGAGGCGGGGGGGCCAACGAGCAGTACTTC.

On this clone itself: Other DNA sequences in the sample encode the same CDR3. The chain combines TRBV15 with TRBJ1-1; TRBD1 agrees at 10 bases. V shed 1 base and J 7 bases; nucleotides not matched to a gene: 6. This CDR3 comprises 15 residues. The germline V gene encodes CDR1 LNHNV and CDR2 YYDKDF (reference sequence). The CDR3 spells CATSRGDRGHSEAFF. The CDR3 bases are TGTGCCACCAGCAGAGGGGACAGGGGACATAGTGAAGCTTTCTTT.

The chain couples TRBV27 to TRBJ2-7; 12 nucleotides match TRBD2. CDR1 and CDR2 from the germline V gene are MNHEY and SMNVEV (reference sequence). There are 19 residues in the CDR3. After removal of 2 bases from V and 1 base from J, the junction contained 12 bases not matched to a gene. In DNA, the CDR3 is TGTGCCAGCAGTTTAGCGTGGACTAGCGGGACGGGCGGATCCTACGAGCAGTACTTC. It yields the protein CASSLAWTSGTGGSYEQYF.

The chain couples TRBV6-1 to TRBJ1-1, with TRBD1 identical over 7 bases. Per germline, CDR1 MNHNS and CDR2 SASEGT. This CDR3 comprises 13 residues. With V trimmed by 6 bases and J by 11 bases, 12 bases remained unmatched. CDR3 in DNA: TGTGCCAGCAGGGAACAGGGGATACGCCTCGCTTTCTTT. Residues: CASREQGIRLAFF.

The chain combines TRBV27 with TRBJ2-4; the D gene is possibly TRBD2 (5 bases). This CDR3 is 13 amino acids long. The V gene's germline CDR1 is MNHEY and CDR2 SMNVEV (reference sequence). Trimming removed 3 bases from V and 12 bases from J, with 15 bases in between. The CDR3, as DNA: TGTGCCAGCAGTTTGGGTGGCCTAGCCCATCAGTACTTC. It is translated as CASSLGGLAHQYF.

The J gene is TRBJ1-4, the V gene TRBV9; no clear D gene. CDR1 is SGDLS and CDR2 is YYNGEE in the germline V gene. Trimming cost V 3 bases and J 4 bases, with 7 bases left between them. CDR3 length equals 13 residues. CDR3 DNA: TGTGCCAGCAGCGGGGCCCATAATGAAAAACTGTTTTTT. Translation: CASSGAHNEKLFF.

The chain carries TRBV9 and TRBJ2-7; maybe TRBD2 (5 bases). Trimming left V 0 bases short and J 5 bases short, with 12 bases between. CDR1 is SGDLS, CDR2 YYNGEE, per germline. This CDR3 region has 14 residues. The CDR3 sequence: CASSVATGSDEQYF. For the CDR3, the DNA is TGTGCCAGCAGCGTAGCTACGGGAAGCGACGAGCAGTACTTC.

The chain couples TRBV4-2 to TRBJ2-2; 14 positions agree with TRBD2. J gave up 4 bases and V 3 bases, and 7 bases lay outside the gene matches. Germline-derived CDR1 and CDR2 are LGHNA and YNFKEQ. This CDR3 spans 18 amino acids. In nucleotides, the CDR3 is TGTGCCAGCAGCCAGGTACCGGGACTAGCGGGAGCCACCGGGGAGCTGTTTTTT. It is translated as CASSQVPGLAGATGELFF.

The chain has TRBV28 and TRBJ2-1; D might be TRBD1 (5 bases). Germline-derived CDR1 and CDR2 are MDHEN and SYDVKM. The CDR3 consists of 15 residues. Trimming cost V 6 bases and J 2 bases, with 14 bases left between them. CDR3 region: CASRQTGRTYNEQFF. The CDR3 nucleotides read TGTGCCAGCAGGCAAACAGGACGTACCTACAATGAGCAGTTCTTC. Supplemented by reference TRBV28 and TRBJ2-1, the full variable domain reads DVKVTQSSRYLVKRTGEKVFLECVQDMDHENMFWYRQDPGLGLRLIYFSYDVKMKEKGDIPEGYSVSREKKERFSLILESASTNQTSMYLCASRQTGRTYNEQFFGPGTRLTVL.

In this sample, this clone turned up a few times. The chain couples TRBV7-2 to TRBJ2-5, with TRBD2 matching 11 bases. Germline-derived CDR1 and CDR2 are SGHTA and FQGNSA. This CDR3 is 15 amino acids long. V trimming: 8 bases; J trimming: 5 bases; junction bases outside the gene matches: 10. CDR3 sequence (DNA): TGTGCCAGCGACGCCCTAGCGGGAGGAGCGGAGACCCAGTACTTC. This gives the protein CASDALAGGAETQYF.

This clone appeared once. The genes are TRBV30 and TRBJ2-1; 8 nucleotides agree with TRBD1. The length of the CDR3 is 13 residues. Looked up from germline, CDR1 is GTSNPN and CDR2 is SVGIG (reference sequence). Unmatched junction bases numbered 8, after V lost 3 bases and J lost 10 bases. Here the CDR3 DNA reads TGTGCCTGGAGCGGGACAGGCCCGCGGGAGCAGTTCTTC. This sequence encodes CAWSGTGPREQFF.

Only one count was recorded for this clone. The chain carries TRBV7-9 and TRBJ1-2; D gene uncertain. Trimming removed 5 bases from V and 2 bases from J, with 3 bases in between. This CDR3 region has 11 residues. Germline V CDR1 and CDR2: SEHNR, FQNEAQ (reference sequence). CDR3: CASSQNYGYTF. The CDR3 bases are TGTGCCAGCAGCCAAAACTATGGCTACACCTTC.

This rearrangement joins TRBV7-9 to TRBJ1-4, with 9 bases identical to TRBD1. Unmatched junction bases numbered 10, after V lost 5 bases and J lost 0 bases. The germline V gene encodes CDR1 SEHNR and CDR2 FQNEAQ (reference sequence). This CDR3 spans 18 amino acids. Written as DNA, the CDR3 is TGTGCCAGCAGCGCAGTCCCGGGACAGGGAACAACTAATGAAAAACTGTTTTTT. This codes for CASSAVPGQGTTNEKLFF.

This chain uses TRBV29-1 with TRBJ1-5, with 8 bases identical to TRBD1. The trim removed 5 bases at V and 3 bases at J, leaving 6 bases unmatched. CDR1 and CDR2 from the germline V gene are SQVTM and ANQGSEA. This CDR3 has 14 residues. The CDR3: CSVQTGGLNQPQHF. CDR3 coding DNA: TGCAGCGTTCAAACAGGGGGGCTCAATCAGCCCCAGCATTTT.

The chain employs TRBV28 and TRBJ2-3; D gene unclear. The germline V and J ends were trimmed by 7 bases and 2 bases, with 10 bases remaining between them. Germline V gives CDR1 MDHEN, CDR2 SYDVKM. The CDR3 spans 13 residues. CDR3 residues: CASKARITDTQYF. The DNA of the CDR3 is TGTGCCAGCAAGGCCAGGATCACAGATACGCAGTATTTT.

This clone was counted once. The chain carries TRBV15 and TRBJ1-2, with 9 bases aligning to TRBD1. V shed 4 bases, J shed 12 bases, and the junction held 12 bases outside the gene matches. Germline V lookup: CDR1 LNHNV, CDR2 YYDKDF (reference sequence). The CDR3 sequence is 14 residues long. The DNA of the CDR3 is TGTGCCACCAGCAACCCGGGACAGGGACGCGGCCACACCTTC. Encoded protein: CATSNPGQGRGHTF.

Worth noting for this clone: Other nucleotide sequences in the sample specify the same CDR3. This chain uses TRBV6-1 with TRBJ2-3, with 7 bases identical to TRBD1. Unmatched junction bases numbered 10, after V lost 4 bases and J lost 6 bases. The length of the CDR3 is 15 residues. The V gene's germline CDR1 is MNHNS and CDR2 SASEGT. The CDR3 DNA reads TGTGCCAGCAGTGTTGGGACAGTTGCTTTGGATACGCAGTATTTT. It translates to CASSVGTVALDTQYF.

Written as DNA, the CDR3 is TGTGCCAGCAGCGCGTGGGGGGGGCAGGGCGCGGTGAATGGCTACACCTTC. Translation: CASSAWGGQGAVNGYTF. The rearrangement joins TRBV7-3 to TRBJ1-2, with D perhaps TRBD1 (6 bases). V lost 5 bases and J 6 bases, leaving 25 bases between the germline ends. Germline loops: CDR1 SGHTA, CDR2 FQGTGA. The CDR3 covers 17 residues.

The chain is built from TRBV7-3 and TRBJ2-1, with TRBD2 matching over 9 bases. With 4 bases clipped from V and 5 bases from J, the junction kept 15 bases outside the gene matches. CDR3 size: 18 residues. The germline V gene has CDR1 SGHTA and CDR2 FQGTGA. The CDR3 nucleotides read TGTGCCAGCAGCTGGGGCAGCGGGAGGCGTATTAGCGACAATGAGCAGTTCTTC. It yields the protein CASSWGSGRRISDNEQFF.

This clone has more than one count but fewer than ten. V gene TRBV2 combines with J gene TRBJ2-7; 8 bases agree with TRBD1. This CDR3 has 14 amino acids. The V gene end was trimmed by 2 bases and the J gene end by 2 bases; junction bases not matched to a gene: 2. Germline lookup yields CDR1 SNHLY and CDR2 FYNNEI. CDR3 in DNA: TGTGCCAGCAGTGAATGGACAGGGCCCTACGAGCAGTACTTC. Amino acid sequence: CASSEWTGPYEQYF.

This clone has only a few counts. The chain uses TRBV10-1 and TRBJ2-2; 13 bases line up with TRBD2. The CDR3 spans 16 residues. After removal of 4 bases from V and 6 bases from J, the junction contained 5 bases not matched to a gene. Germline lookup yields CDR1 WNHNN and CDR2 SYGVQD (reference sequence). The CDR3 DNA is TGCGCCAGCAGTGGGACTAGCGGGAGCGTATCCGGGGAGCTGTTTTTT. It specifies CASSGTSGSVSGELFF.